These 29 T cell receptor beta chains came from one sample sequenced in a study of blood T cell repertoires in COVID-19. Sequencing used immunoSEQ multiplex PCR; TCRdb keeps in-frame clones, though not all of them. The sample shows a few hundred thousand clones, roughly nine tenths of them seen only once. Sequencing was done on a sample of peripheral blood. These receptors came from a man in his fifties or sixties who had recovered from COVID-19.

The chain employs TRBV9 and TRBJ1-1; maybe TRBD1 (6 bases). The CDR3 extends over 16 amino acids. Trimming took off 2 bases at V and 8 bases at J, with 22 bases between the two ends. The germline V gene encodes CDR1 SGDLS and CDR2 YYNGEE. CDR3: CASSVAASGEGPEAFF. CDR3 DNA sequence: TGTGCCAGCAGCGTGGCGGCGTCAGGGGAAGGGCCAGAAGCTTTCTTT.

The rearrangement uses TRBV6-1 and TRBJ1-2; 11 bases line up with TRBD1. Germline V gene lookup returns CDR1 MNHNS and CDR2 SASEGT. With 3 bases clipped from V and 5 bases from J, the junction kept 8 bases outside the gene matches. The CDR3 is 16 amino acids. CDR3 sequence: CASSERTGGAGYGYTF. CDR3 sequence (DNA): TGTGCCAGCAGTGAGCGGACAGGGGGCGCTGGGTATGGCTACACCTTC.

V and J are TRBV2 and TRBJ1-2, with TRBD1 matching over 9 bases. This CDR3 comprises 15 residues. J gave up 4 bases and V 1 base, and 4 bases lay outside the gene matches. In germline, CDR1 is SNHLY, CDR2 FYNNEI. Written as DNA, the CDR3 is TGTGCCAGCAGTGAAGGGGGACAGGGAACCTATGGCTACACCTTC. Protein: CASSEGGQGTYGYTF.

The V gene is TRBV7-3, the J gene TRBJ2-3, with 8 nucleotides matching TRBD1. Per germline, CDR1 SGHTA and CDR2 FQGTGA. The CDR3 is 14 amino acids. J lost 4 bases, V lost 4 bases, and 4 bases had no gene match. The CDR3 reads CASSSDRAADTQYF. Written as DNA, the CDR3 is TGTGCCAGCAGCTCGGACAGGGCGGCAGATACGCAGTATTTT.

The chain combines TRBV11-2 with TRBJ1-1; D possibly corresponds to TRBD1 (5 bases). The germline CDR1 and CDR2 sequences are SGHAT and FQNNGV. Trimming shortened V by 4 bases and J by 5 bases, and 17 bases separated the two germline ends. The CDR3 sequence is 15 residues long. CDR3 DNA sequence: TGTGCCAGCAGCTCCCCCAGCAGGGTTTCTACTGAAGCTTTCTTT. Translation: CASSSPSRVSTEAFF.

In nucleotides, the CDR3 is TGTGCCAGCAGCATGGAGCCGAATAGCAATCAGCCCCAGCATTTT. This gives the protein CASSMEPNSNQPQHF. The chain joins TRBV6-5 to TRBJ1-5; D ambiguous. V was shortened by 6 bases and J by 0 bases, with 12 bases between the two germline ends. Germline CDR1 is MNHEY and CDR2 is SVGAGI. This CDR3 has 15 amino acids.

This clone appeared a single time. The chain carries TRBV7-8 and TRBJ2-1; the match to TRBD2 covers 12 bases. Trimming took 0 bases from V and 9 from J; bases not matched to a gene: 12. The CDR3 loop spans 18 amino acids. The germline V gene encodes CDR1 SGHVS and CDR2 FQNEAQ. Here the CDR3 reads CASSLAGTSGSWGSEQFF. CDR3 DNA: TGTGCCAGCAGCTTAGCCGGGACTAGCGGGTCCTGGGGGAGTGAGCAGTTCTTC. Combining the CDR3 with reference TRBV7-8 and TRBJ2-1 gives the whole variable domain GAGVSQSPRYKVAKRGQDVALRCDPISGHVSLFWYQQALGQGPEFLTYFQNEAQLDKSGLPSDRFFAERPEGSVSTLKIQRTQQEDSAVYLCASSLAGTSGSWGSEQFFGPGTRLTVL.

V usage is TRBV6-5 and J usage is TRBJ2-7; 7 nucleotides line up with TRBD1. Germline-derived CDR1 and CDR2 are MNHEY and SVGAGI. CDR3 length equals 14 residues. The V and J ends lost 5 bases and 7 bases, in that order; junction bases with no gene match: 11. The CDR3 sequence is CASSRGGAGREQYF. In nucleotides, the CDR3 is TGTGCCAGCAGTCGAGGGGGCGCCGGGCGGGAGCAGTACTTC.

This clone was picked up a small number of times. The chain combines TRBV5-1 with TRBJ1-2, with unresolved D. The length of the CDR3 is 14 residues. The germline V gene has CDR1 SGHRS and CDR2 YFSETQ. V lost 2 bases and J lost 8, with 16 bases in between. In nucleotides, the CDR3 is TGCGCCAGCAGCTTTTCGGGTAGTTCTATGGGCTACACCTTC. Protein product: CASSFSGSSMGYTF.

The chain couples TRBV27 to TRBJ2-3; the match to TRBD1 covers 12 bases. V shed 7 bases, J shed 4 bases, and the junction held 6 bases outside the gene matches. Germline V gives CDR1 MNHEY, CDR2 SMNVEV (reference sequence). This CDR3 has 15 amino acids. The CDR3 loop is CASKIGTGGADTQYF. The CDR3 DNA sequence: TGTGCCAGCAAAATCGGGACAGGGGGCGCAGATACGCAGTATTTT.

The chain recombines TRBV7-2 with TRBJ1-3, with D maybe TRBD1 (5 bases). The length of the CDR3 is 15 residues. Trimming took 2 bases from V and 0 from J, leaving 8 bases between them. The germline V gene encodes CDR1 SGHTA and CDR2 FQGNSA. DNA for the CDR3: TGTGCCAGCAGCTTATCCGGGGGCTCTGGAAACACCATATATTTT. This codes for CASSLSGGSGNTIYF.

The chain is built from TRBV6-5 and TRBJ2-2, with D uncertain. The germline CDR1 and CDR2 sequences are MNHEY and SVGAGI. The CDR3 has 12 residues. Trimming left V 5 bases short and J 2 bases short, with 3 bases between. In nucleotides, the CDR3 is TGTGCCAGCAGTCAAAACACCGGGGAGCTGTTTTTT. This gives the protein CASSQNTGELFF.

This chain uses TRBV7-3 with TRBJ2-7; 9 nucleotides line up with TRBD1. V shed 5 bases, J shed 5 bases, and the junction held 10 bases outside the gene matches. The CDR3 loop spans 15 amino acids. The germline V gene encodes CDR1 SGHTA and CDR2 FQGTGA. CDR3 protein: CASSPHGDRANEQYF. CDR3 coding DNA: TGTGCCAGCAGCCCCCACGGGGACAGGGCCAACGAGCAGTACTTC. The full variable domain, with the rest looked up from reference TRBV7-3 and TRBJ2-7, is GAGVSQTPSNKVTEKGKYVELRCDPISGHTALYWYRQSLGQGPEFLIYFQGTGAADDSGLPNDRFFAVRPEGSVSTLKIQRTERGDSAVYLCASSPHGDRANEQYFGPGTRLTVT.

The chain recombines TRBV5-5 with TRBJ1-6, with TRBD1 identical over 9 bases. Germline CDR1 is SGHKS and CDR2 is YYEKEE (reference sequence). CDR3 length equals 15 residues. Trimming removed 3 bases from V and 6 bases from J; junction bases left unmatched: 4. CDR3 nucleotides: TGTGCCAGCAGCTCGACAGGGGGTCCTAATTCACCCCTCCACTTT. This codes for CASSSTGGPNSPLHF. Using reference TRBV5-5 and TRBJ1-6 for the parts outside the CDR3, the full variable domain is DAGVTQSPTHLIKTRGQQVTLRCSPISGHKSVSWYQQVLGQGPQFIFQYYEKEERGRGNFPDRFSARQFPNYSSELNVNALLLGDSALYLCASSSTGGPNSPLHFGNGTRLTVT.

CDR3 DNA sequence: TGTGCCAGCAGACCCGGACTAGCGGCTCCCTACAATGAGCAGTTCTTC. It specifies CASRPGLAAPYNEQFF. J is TRBJ2-1 and V is TRBV4-2; 10 positions match TRBD2. The CDR3 is 16 amino acids. The germline V gene encodes CDR1 LGHNA and CDR2 YNFKEQ. Trimming took 6 bases from V and 2 from J; bases not matched to a gene: 7.

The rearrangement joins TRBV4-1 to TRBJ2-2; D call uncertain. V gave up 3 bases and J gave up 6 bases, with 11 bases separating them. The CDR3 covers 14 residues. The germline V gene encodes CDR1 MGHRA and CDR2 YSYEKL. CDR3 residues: CASSQSLVSGELFF. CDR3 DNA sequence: TGCGCCAGCAGCCAGAGTCTGGTTTCCGGGGAGCTGTTTTTT.

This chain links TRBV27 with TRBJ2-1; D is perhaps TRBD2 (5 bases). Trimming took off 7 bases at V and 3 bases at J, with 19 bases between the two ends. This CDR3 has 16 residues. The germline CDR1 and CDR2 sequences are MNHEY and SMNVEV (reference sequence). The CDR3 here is CASKTDRVGGYNEQFF. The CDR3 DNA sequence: TGTGCCAGCAAAACGGATCGGGTCGGAGGCTACAATGAGCAGTTCTTC.

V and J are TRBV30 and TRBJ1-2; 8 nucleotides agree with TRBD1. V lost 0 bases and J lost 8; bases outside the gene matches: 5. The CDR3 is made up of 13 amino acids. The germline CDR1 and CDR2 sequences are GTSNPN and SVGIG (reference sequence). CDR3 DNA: TGTGCCTGGAGTGTAATCAGGGGGCACGGCTACACCTTC. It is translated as CAWSVIRGHGYTF.

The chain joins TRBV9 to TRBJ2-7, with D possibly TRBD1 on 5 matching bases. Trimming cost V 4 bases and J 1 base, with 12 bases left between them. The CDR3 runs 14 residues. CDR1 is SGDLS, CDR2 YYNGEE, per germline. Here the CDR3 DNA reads TGTGCCAGCAGCCCAGACAGCCGTTCCTACGAGCAGTACTTC. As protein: CASSPDSRSYEQYF.

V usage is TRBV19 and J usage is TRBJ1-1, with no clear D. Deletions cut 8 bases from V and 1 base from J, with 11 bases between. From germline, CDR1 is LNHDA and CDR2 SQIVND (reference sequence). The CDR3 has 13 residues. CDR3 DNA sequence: TGTGCCAGTTCTCCTGGTAGGAACACTGAAGCTTTCTTT. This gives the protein CASSPGRNTEAFF.

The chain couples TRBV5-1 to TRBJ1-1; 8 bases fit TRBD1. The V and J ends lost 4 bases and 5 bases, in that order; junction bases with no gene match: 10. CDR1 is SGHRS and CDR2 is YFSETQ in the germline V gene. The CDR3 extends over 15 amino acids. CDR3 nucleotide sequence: TGCGCCAGCAGCCCAAAAGACAGGGGAGGTACTGAAGCTTTCTTT. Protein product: CASSPKDRGGTEAFF.

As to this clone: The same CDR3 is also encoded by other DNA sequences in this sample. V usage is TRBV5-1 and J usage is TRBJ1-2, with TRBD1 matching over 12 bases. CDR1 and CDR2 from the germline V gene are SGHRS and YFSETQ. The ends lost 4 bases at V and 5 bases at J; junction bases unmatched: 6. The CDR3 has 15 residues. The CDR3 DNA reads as TGCGCCAGCAGCCCGGGACAGGGGGCTTATTATGGCTACACCTTC. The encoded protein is CASSPGQGAYYGYTF. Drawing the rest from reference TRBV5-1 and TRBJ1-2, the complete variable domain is KAGVTQTPRYLIKTRGQQVTLSCSPISGHRSVSWYQQTPGQGLQFLFEYFSETQRNKGNFPGRFSGRQFSNSRSEMNVSTLELGDSALYLCASSPGQGAYYGYTFGSGTRLTVV.

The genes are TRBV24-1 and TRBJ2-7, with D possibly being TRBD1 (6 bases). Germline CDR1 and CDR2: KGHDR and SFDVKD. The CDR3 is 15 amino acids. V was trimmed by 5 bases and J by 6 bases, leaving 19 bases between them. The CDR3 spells CATSAGAAPIFEQYF. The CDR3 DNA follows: TGTGCCACCAGTGCAGGGGCAGCCCCCATTTTCGAGCAGTACTTC.

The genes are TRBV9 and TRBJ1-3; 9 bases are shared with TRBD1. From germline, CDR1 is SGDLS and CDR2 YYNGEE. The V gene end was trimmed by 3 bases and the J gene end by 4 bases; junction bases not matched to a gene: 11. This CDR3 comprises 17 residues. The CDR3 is CASSADRDRVRGNTIYF. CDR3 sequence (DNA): TGTGCCAGCAGCGCCGACCGGGACAGGGTAAGAGGAAACACCATATATTTT.

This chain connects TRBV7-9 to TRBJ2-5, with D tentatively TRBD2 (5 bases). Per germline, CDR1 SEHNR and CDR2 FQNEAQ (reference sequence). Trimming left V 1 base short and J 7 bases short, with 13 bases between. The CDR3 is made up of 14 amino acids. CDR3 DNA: TGTGCCAGCAGCTTAGGTGTCCGCGAGGGGACCCAGTACTTC. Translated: CASSLGVREGTQYF.

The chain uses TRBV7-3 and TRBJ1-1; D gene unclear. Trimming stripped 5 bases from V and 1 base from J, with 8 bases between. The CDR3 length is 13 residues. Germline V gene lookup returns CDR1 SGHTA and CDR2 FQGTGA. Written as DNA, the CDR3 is TGTGCCAGCAGCAAACAGACGAACACTGAAGCTTTCTTT. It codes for CASSKQTNTEAFF. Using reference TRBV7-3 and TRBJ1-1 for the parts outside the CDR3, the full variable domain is GAGVSQTPSNKVTEKGKYVELRCDPISGHTALYWYRQSLGQGPEFLIYFQGTGAADDSGLPNDRFFAVRPEGSVSTLKIQRTERGDSAVYLCASSKQTNTEAFFGQGTRLTVV.

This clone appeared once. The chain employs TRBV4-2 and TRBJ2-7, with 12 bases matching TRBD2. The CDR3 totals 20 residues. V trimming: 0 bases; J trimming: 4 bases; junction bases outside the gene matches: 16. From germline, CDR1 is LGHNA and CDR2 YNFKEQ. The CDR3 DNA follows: TGTGCCAGCAGCCAAGATGTTGGGTCTAGCGGGGGGGCATATCGATACGAGCAGTACTTC. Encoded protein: CASSQDVGSSGGAYRYEQYF.

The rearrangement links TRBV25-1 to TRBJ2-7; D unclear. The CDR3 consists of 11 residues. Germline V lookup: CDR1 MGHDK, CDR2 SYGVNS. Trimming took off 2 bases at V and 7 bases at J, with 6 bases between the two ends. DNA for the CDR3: TGTGCCAGCAGTGAAGCGCGAGAGCAGTACTTC. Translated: CASSEAREQYF.

CDR3 in DNA: TGTGCCAGCAGTCTGAGGGGACAGGGCCTCTACAATGAGCAGTTCTTC. It encodes CASSLRGQGLYNEQFF. The chain joins TRBV5-6 to TRBJ2-1; 9 bases line up with TRBD1. J gave up 3 bases and V 5 bases, and 9 bases lay outside the gene matches. CDR1 and CDR2 (germline): SGHDT, YYEEEE. The length of the CDR3 is 16 residues.